This T cell receptor beta chain was recorded in a study of CD8 T cells in ankylosing spondylitis. Study outcomes and limitations: A TCR beta motif of eight highly homologous variants appeared characteristic of ankylosing spondylitis blood.

MiXCR, applied by TCRdb to the 5' RACE reads, yields one record per CDR3 protein. The data hold 150,000 to 200,000 distinct CDR3 sequences, with about 9.9% observed a single time. Comments on this clonotype: Its target is unknown.

Per germline, CDR1 MGHDK and CDR2 SYGVNS. The CDR3 covers 14 residues. V lost 1 base and J 7 bases, leaving 13 bases between the germline ends. V gene TRBV25-1 combines with J gene TRBJ1-2; a possible D gene is TRBD1 (6 bases). The source material was blood, either unsorted or a sorted T cell fraction (not recorded which). This TCR derives from a male donor with ankylosing spondylitis or in good health (not recorded which). DNA for the CDR3: TGTGCCAGCAGTGAATTCGGACAGTTTGCTGGCTACACCTTC. The encoded protein is CASSEFGQFAGYTF.